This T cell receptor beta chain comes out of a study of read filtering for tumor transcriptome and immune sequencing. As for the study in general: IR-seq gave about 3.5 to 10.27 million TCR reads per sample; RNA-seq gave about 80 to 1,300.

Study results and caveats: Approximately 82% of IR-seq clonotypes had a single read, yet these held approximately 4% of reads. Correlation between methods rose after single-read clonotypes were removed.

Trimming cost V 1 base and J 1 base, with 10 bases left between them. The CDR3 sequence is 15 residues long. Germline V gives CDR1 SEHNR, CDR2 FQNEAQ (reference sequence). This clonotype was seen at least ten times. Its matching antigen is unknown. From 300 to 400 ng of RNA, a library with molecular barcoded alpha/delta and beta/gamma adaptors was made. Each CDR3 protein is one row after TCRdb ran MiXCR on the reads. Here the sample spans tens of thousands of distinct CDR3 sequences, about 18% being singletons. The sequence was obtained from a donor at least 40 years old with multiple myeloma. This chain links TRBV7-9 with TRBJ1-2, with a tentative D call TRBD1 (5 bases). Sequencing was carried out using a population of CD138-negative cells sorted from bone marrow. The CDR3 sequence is CASSLDSDSNYGYTF. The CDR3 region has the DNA TGTGCCAGCAGCTTAGATTCTGACAGTAACTATGGCTACACCTTC.